The T cell receptor (beta chain) described here comes from a study of control samples from healthy donors and cancer patients. The table came from immunoSEQ multiplex PCR; TCRdb's copy has only in-frame clones and leaves some out. This table lists approximately 190,000 clones. The CDR3 extends over 14 amino acids. Trimming shortened V by 3 bases and J by 8 bases, and 16 bases separated the two germline ends. The germline gives CDR1 MGHRA, CDR2 YSYEKL. The chain links TRBV4-1 to TRBJ1-2, with a possible D match to TRBD1 (6 bases). The receptor's source is a woman in her twenties or thirties in good health. Sequencing used blood. The CDR3 sequence: CASSHPGRGKGYTF. For the CDR3, the DNA is TGCGCCAGCAGCCACCCCGGCAGGGGAAAGGGCTACACCTTC.